One and the same sample provided the 20 T cell receptor beta chains below, sequenced in a study of T cells of healthy individuals (dated by TCRdb to 2016 to 2019). The library came from 5' RACE. Data came from an Illumina MiSeq. The public reads were quality trimmed at Q25 with fastp and then assembled into clones with MiXCR by TCRdb, keeping productive beta chains. Rows are unified per CDR3 protein, each entry keeping the most common DNA and genes. This sample holds around 79,000 distinct CDR3 sequences; about 5% were observed only once. Of the sample, roughly 7.5% falls within the top ten clones. The receptor set was obtained from a female donor in good health.

This clonotype was detected only a few times. V is TRBV6-5 and J is TRBJ2-7; 8 nucleotides match TRBD1. This CDR3 has 14 amino acids. The germline V gene has CDR1 MNHEY and CDR2 SVGAGI. V dropped 5 bases and J dropped 4; count of bases not matched to a gene: 7. In DNA form, the CDR3 reads TGTGCCAGCAGTCGACAGGGGAAAGGGTACGAGCAGTACTTC. Translation: CASSRQGKGYEQYF.

This clonotype has ten or more counts. The chain has TRBV20-1 and TRBJ2-1; 15 bases map to TRBD2. Looked up from germline, CDR1 is DFQATT and CDR2 is SNEGSKA (reference sequence). The CDR3 loop spans 20 amino acids. V lost 4 bases, J lost 0 bases, and 13 bases stayed unmatched. The CDR3 region has the DNA TGCAGTGCTAAGACTCTTGGGACTAGCGGGAGGACGAGCTCCTACAATGAGCAGTTCTTC. Protein product: CSAKTLGTSGRTSSYNEQFF.

This chain connects TRBV2 to TRBJ1-6; D call uncertain. V was pared by 4 bases and J by 1 base, with 11 bases between. The CDR3 runs to 16 residues. Per germline, CDR1 SNHLY and CDR2 FYNNEI. This CDR3 reads CASSGEERSYNSPLHF. DNA for the CDR3: TGTGCCAGCAGTGGAGAGGAGAGGTCCTATAATTCACCCCTCCACTTT.

There are many counts of this clonotype. The CDR3 DNA reads TGCGCCAGCAGTAGCGGGGAGGCGCCGTTCTTC. Translated: CASSSGEAPFF. The V gene is TRBV5-1, the J gene TRBJ2-1; TRBD2 agrees at 8 bases. V was pared by 5 bases and J by 15 bases, with 7 bases of the junction left unmatched. This CDR3 region has 11 residues. The V gene's germline CDR1 is SGHRS and CDR2 YFSETQ.

This clonotype was counted ten times or more. The chain combines TRBV28 with TRBJ2-7, with 10 bases lining up with TRBD1. There are 14 residues in the CDR3. Germline loops: CDR1 MDHEN, CDR2 SYDVKM. The ends lost 6 bases at V and 7 bases at J; junction bases unmatched: 9. The CDR3 loop reads CASSLRQGAREQYF. CDR3 sequence (DNA): TGTGCCAGCAGCCTTCGACAGGGGGCTAGGGAGCAGTACTTC.

CDR3 in amino acids: CASSGRQRSYNEQFF. As DNA, the CDR3 is TGTGCCAGCAGCGGCAGACAGCGCTCCTACAATGAGCAGTTCTTC. The rearrangement links TRBV7-2 to TRBJ2-1; TRBD1 might be the D (5 bases). Germline V gene lookup returns CDR1 SGHTA and CDR2 FQGNSA. V was cut by 5 bases and J by 0 bases, with 11 bases left in between. This CDR3 is built from 15 residues.

This clonotype was observed many times. V and J are TRBV6-5 and TRBJ2-6; the D is unclear. This CDR3 contains 17 residues. CDR1 is MNHEY and CDR2 is SVGAGI in the germline V gene. The V end was cut by 7 bases, the J end by 0 bases, with 16 bases between. The CDR3 loop is CASKLWGFLSGANVLTF. In DNA, the CDR3 is TGTGCCAGCAAACTCTGGGGATTTCTCTCTGGGGCCAACGTCCTGACTTTC.

At least ten counts were recorded for this clonotype. V is TRBV5-1 and J is TRBJ2-1, with TRBD2 matching 8 bases. The CDR3 has 17 amino acids. The J segment lost 0 bases and the V segment lost 5 bases, leaving 10 bases of the junction unmatched. CDR1 is SGHRS, CDR2 YFSETQ, per germline. CDR3 sequence (DNA): TGCGCCAGCAGGATGAGACTAGCGAGTTTCTCCTACAATGAGCAGTTCTTC. Protein sequence: CASRMRLASFSYNEQFF.

This clonotype was seen many times. For the CDR3, the DNA is TGCGCCAGCAGCCGGTGGAGAGGTCAGTACGAGCAGTACTTC. Translation gives CASSRWRGQYEQYF. This rearrangement joins TRBV4-3 to TRBJ2-7; no clear D gene. V lost 4 bases and J 4 bases, leaving 14 bases between the germline ends. This CDR3 contains 14 residues. Germline-derived CDR1 and CDR2 are LGHNA and YSLEER.

Many counts were recorded for this clonotype. V and J are TRBV7-9 and TRBJ1-1; TRBD1 might be the D (5 bases). CDR3 size: 12 residues. Between the trimmed V and J ends, which lost 6 bases and 10 bases, there was a span of 15 bases. Germline-derived CDR1 and CDR2 are SEHNR and FQNEAQ (reference sequence). This CDR3 reads CASSPQPGGAFF. DNA of the CDR3: TGTGCCAGCAGTCCTCAGCCTGGGGGAGCTTTCTTT.

This clonotype appeared many times. The CDR3 reads CASSQKGPPKTQETQYF. The CDR3 nucleotides read TGCGCCAGCAGCCAGAAGGGGCCCCCCAAGACACAAGAGACCCAGTACTTC. The chain combines TRBV4-3 with TRBJ2-5; maybe TRBD1 (5 bases). This CDR3 has 17 amino acids. CDR1 is LGHNA, CDR2 YSLEER, per germline. V shed 3 bases and J shed 2 bases, with 19 bases lying between them.

This clonotype was detected ten times or more. The chain has TRBV28 and TRBJ2-6; D not resolved. The germline V gene has CDR1 MDHEN and CDR2 SYDVKM. Trimming removed 2 bases at V and 0 bases at J, with 5 bases between. CDR3 length: 15 amino acids. CDR3 in DNA: TGTGCCAGCAGTTTAGGGTACTCTGGGGCCAACGTCCTGACTTTC. This translates into CASSLGYSGANVLTF.

This clonotype was seen repeatedly, ten times or more. The chain uses TRBV29-1 and TRBJ2-7; D is possibly TRBD2 (5 bases). The CDR3 loop spans 12 amino acids. V gave up 4 bases and J gave up 1 base, with 8 bases separating them. CDR1 and CDR2 from the germline V gene are SQVTM and ANQGSEA. Here the CDR3 reads CSVGPGSYEQYF. The CDR3 DNA follows: TGCAGCGTTGGTCCGGGATCCTACGAGCAGTACTTC.

This clonotype came up many times. V and J are TRBV27 and TRBJ2-7, with TRBD2 as a possible D gene (7 bases). The CDR3 extends over 15 amino acids. V lost 5 bases and J 3 bases, leaving 17 bases between the germline ends. Looked up from germline, CDR1 is MNHEY and CDR2 is SMNVEV (reference sequence). This CDR3 is CASSTGTNTNYEQYF. DNA of the CDR3: TGTGCCAGCAGTACAGGGACTAATACCAACTACGAGCAGTACTTC.

This clonotype occurred many times. This chain links TRBV30 with TRBJ2-6, with a possible D match to TRBD1 (7 bases). Germline CDR1 and CDR2: GTSNPN and SVGIG (reference sequence). Deletions cut 7 bases from V and 0 bases from J, with 10 bases between. The CDR3 consists of 14 residues. For the CDR3, the DNA is TGTGCCTCAGGGGGGCTCTCTGGGGCCAACGTCCTGACTTTC. Protein product: CASGGLSGANVLTF.

This clonotype was recorded many times. This rearrangement joins TRBV7-2 to TRBJ2-7; TRBD2 agrees at 14 bases. CDR1 and CDR2 (germline): SGHTA, FQGNSA. CDR3 length: 18 residues. The junction had 13 bases not matched to a gene; V was cut back by 5 bases and J by 4 bases. Here the CDR3 reads CASSPGLAGVLSTYEQYF. Written as DNA, the CDR3 is TGTGCCAGCAGCCCGGGACTAGCGGGAGTTCTTTCAACATACGAGCAGTACTTC.

This clonotype was counted at least ten times. V usage is TRBV7-3 and J usage is TRBJ2-3; D unclear. Trimming left V 2 bases short and J 0 bases short, with 9 bases between. Germline assignment: CDR1 SGHTA and CDR2 FQGTGA. The CDR3 is made up of 15 amino acids. The CDR3 loop reads CASSLSGISTDTQYF. DNA of the CDR3: TGTGCCAGCAGCTTATCTGGGATCAGCACAGATACGCAGTATTTT.

This clonotype was picked up a small number of times. The DNA is left out, because the CDR3 cannot be placed on it with certainty; the CDR3 is given as TCRdb lists it. The V and J genes are TRBV28 and TRBJ1-2; the tabulated D call, TRBD1, remains unverified against the DNA. The germline V gene has CDR1 MDHEN and CDR2 SYDVKM. Including both end residues, the CDR3 is 16 amino acids long. The chain's CDR3 is CASSTSGDSCGYGYTF.

On this clonotype: With a much larger clone just one base away, this may be a read error. The V and J genes are TRBV7-9 and TRBJ2-1; D is ambiguous. The CDR3 length is 15 residues. Germline CDR1 is SEHNR and CDR2 is FQNEAQ (reference sequence). Trimming left V 2 bases short and J 2 bases short, with 10 bases between. The CDR3 spells CASSLRAITYNEQFF. CDR3 DNA sequence: TGTGCCAGCAGCTTACGGGCAATAACCTACAATGAGCAGTTCTTC. Based on the CDR3 plus reference TRBV7-9 and TRBJ2-1, the full variable domain is DTGVSQNPRHKITKRGQNVTFRCDPISEHNRLYWYRQTLGQGPEFLTYFQNEAQLEKSRLLSDRFSAERPKGSFSTLEIQRTEQGDSAMYLCASSLRAITYNEQFFGPGTRLTVL.

This clonotype was observed a few times. CDR3 DNA sequence: TGCGCCAGCAGCTTCGATTCTGGACCGAACACTGAAGCTTTCTTT. Amino acids: CASSFDSGPNTEAFF. The chain links TRBV5-1 to TRBJ1-1, with D unresolved. Per the germline V gene, CDR1 is SGHRS and CDR2 is YFSETQ. This CDR3 comprises 15 residues. V was cut by 2 bases and J by 1 base, with 12 bases left in between.